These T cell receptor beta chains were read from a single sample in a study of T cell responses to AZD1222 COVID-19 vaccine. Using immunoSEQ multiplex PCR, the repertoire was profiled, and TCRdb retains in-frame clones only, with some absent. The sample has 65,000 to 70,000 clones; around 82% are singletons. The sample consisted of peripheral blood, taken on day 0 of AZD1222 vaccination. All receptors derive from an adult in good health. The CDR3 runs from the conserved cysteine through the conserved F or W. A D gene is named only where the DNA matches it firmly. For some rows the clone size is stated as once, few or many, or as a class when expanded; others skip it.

TGTGCCACCAGCAGAGACCCGAACACTGAAGCTTTCTTT	CATSRDPNTEAFF	TRBV15	NA	NA	TRBJ1-1
TGTGCCAAAAATTTGGGACGGAGGAACCTAGATACGCAGTATTTT	CAKNLGRRNLDTQYF	TRBV2	NA	NA	TRBJ2-3
TGTGCCAGCAGCGATACCCAGTCGGCAGATACGCAGTATTTT	CASSDTQSADTQYF	TRBV9	NA	NA	TRBJ2-3
TGTGCCAGCAGCGAGACGGAGAGGCCTGGGGCCAACGTCCTGACTTTC	CASSETERPGANVLTF	TRBV9	NA	NA	TRBJ2-6
TGTGCCAGCAGTTACTCTGACAGGGGCTACGAGCAGTACTTC	CASSYSDRGYEQYF	TRBV6-5	NA	TRBD1	TRBJ2-7
TGCGCCAGCAGCCAAGTGTACGGGTATAGCAATCAGCCCCAGCATTTT	CASSQVYGYSNQPQHF	TRBV4-1	NA	NA	TRBJ1-5
TGTGCCAGCAGGACAGGGACATCCTACGAGCAGTACTTC	CASRTGTSYEQYF	TRBV28	NA	TRBD1	TRBJ2-7
TGTGCCAGCAGTTCTTCAGCGGGGGGGCGAACTTTGACAGATACGCAGTATTTT	CASSSSAGGRTLTDTQYF	TRBV28	NA	TRBD2	TRBJ2-3
TGTGCCAGCTCCAGACAGGGACCGAACACTGAAGCTTTCTTT	CASSRQGPNTEAFF	TRBV18	NA	TRBD1	TRBJ1-1
TGTGCCAGCAGTATAGGACCCTTCTACGGGGAGCAGTACTTC	CASSIGPFYGEQYF	TRBV14	NA	NA	TRBJ2-7
TGTGCCAGTAGCCCTTGGGGGGGGACCTCCAATGAGCAGTTCTTC	CASSPWGGTSNEQFF	TRBV19	NA	TRBD2	TRBJ2-1
TGCGCCAGCAGCCAAGTCCGGACAGGGTCTACGGCCCAGCATTTT	CASSQVRTGSTAQHF	TRBV4-1	few	TRBD1	TRBJ1-5
TGTGCCAGCAGTGCGGTACAAGAGTACAATGAAAAACTGTTTTTT	CASSAVQEYNEKLFF	TRBV28	NA	NA	TRBJ1-4
TGCGCCAGCAGCTCACAGACTGGTTATGGCTACACCTTC	CASSSQTGYGYTF	TRBV5-1	NA	NA	TRBJ1-2
TGTGCCAGCAGCTTAATGGACAGGGTCGCCTTC	CASSLMDRVAF	TRBV11-2	NA	TRBD1	TRBJ2-7
TGTGCCAGCAACCTAGCGGGGGGATACGAGCAGTACTTC	CASNLAGGYEQYF	TRBV7-2	NA	TRBD2	TRBJ2-7
TGTGCCAGCAGTTTAGCAGGCAGGGGCTATGGCTACACCTTC	CASSLAGRGYGYTF	TRBV27	NA	NA	TRBJ1-2
TGTGCCAGCAGCTTGACCTACGAGCAGTACTTC	CASSLTYEQYF	TRBV5-8	NA	NA	TRBJ2-7
TGTGCCAGCAGCCCCGCCGGGGTGAGCTACGAGCAGTACTTC	CASSPAGVSYEQYF	TRBV7-9	NA	NA	TRBJ2-7
TGTGCCAGCAGCGGAGGGACAGGGGGCTACGAGCAGTACTTC	CASSGGTGGYEQYF	TRBV5-4	NA	TRBD1	TRBJ2-7
TGTGCCAGCAGTCCCCCCGGGGCTGGCTACACCTTC	CASSPPGAGYTF	TRBV12-3/TRBV12-4	NA	NA	TRBJ1-2
TGTGCCAGCAGCCTTCCGACAGGGCCGAGCACTGAAGCTTTCTTT	CASSLPTGPSTEAFF	TRBV5-4	NA	TRBD1	TRBJ1-1